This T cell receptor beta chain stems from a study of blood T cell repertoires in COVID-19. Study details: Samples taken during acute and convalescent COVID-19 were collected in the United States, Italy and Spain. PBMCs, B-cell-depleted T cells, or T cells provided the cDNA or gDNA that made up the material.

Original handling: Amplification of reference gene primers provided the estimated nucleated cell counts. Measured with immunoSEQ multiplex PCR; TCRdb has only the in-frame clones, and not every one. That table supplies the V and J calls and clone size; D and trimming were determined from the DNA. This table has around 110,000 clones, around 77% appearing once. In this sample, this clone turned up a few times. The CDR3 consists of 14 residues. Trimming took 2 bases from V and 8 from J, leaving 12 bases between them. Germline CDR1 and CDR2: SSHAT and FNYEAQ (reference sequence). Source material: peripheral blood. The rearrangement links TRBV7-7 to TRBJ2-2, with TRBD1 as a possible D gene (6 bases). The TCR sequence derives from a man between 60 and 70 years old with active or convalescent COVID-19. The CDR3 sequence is CASSLNRAGGELFF. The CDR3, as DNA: TGTGCCAGCAGCTTAAACAGGGCAGGGGGGGAGCTGTTTTTT.